The sequence of this T cell receptor beta chain was determined in a study of blood T cell repertoires in COVID-19. Study-wide context: There were acute and convalescent COVID-19 samples, and they came from the United States, Italy and Spain. Sources were T cells, B-cell-depleted T cells, or PBMCs; the material itself was cDNA or gDNA.

Trimming took off 5 bases at V and 0 bases at J, with 11 bases between the two ends. CDR1 and CDR2 (germline): SGHTA, FQGTGA. There are 15 residues in the CDR3. In the authors' workflow: Reference gene primers were amplified, and this amplification served to estimate nucleated cell counts. TCRdb's table, derived via immunoSEQ multiplex PCR, lists solely in-frame clones and lacks some. V and J calls and clone size are those listed in that table; D and trimming were worked out from the DNA. The data contain 310,000 or so clones, around nine tenths of them singletons. Sequencing input: peripheral blood. The chain is built from TRBV7-3 and TRBJ2-1; maybe TRBD1 (6 bases). The TCR sequence derives from a woman in her 30s with COVID-19, enrolled during active disease. CDR3 protein: CASSRGQSSYNEQFF. CDR3 nucleotides: TGTGCCAGCAGCCGAGGACAGAGCTCCTACAATGAGCAGTTCTTC. Full variable domain (rest looked up from reference TRBV7-3 and TRBJ2-1): GAGVSQTPSNKVTEKGKYVELRCDPISGHTALYWYRQSLGQGPEFLIYFQGTGAADDSGLPNDRFFAVRPEGSVSTLKIQRTERGDSAVYLCASSRGQSSYNEQFFGPGTRLTVL.